The present T cell receptor beta chain was sequenced within a study of monozygotic twins with inflammatory bowel disease. Study-wide points: Lower sharing of clonotypes with other individuals was seen in IBD patients than in healthy twins. This was most marked in patients showing signs of disease activity.

Samples each yielded cDNA through eight separate reactions. Each CDR3 protein gets one entry in TCRdb, which reprocessed the 5' RACE reads and gives no DNA. Here the sample table reports fewer than 350,000 distinct CDR3 sequences. Worth noting for this clonotype: Its cognate antigen is unknown.

Each donor supplied about 2.5 ml of blood. The sequenced sample was blood. The receptor's source is a human donor with ulcerative colitis or Crohn's disease, or a healthy co-twin of an affected twin (not recorded which).

This chain's CDR3 is CAISESPREGFQPQHF. The rearrangement joins TRBV10-3 to TRBJ1-5. The CDR3 sequence is 16 residues long. Germline V gene data show CDR1 as ENHRY and CDR2 as SYGVKD.